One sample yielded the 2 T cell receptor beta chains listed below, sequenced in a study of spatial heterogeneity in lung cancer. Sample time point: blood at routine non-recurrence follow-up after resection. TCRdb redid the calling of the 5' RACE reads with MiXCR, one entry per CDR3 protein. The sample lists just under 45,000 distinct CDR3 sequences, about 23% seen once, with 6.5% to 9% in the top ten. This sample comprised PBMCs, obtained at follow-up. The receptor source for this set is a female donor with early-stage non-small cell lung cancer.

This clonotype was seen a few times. CDR3 region: CASKQGVTTEAFF. The CDR3 DNA follows: TGTGCCAGCAAGCAGGGGGTAACTACTGAAGCTTTCTTT. V gene TRBV12-3 or TRBV12-4 combines with J gene TRBJ1-1, with TRBD1 matching 7 bases. With 7 bases clipped from V and 5 bases from J, the junction kept 7 bases outside the gene matches. The CDR3 is made up of 13 amino acids.

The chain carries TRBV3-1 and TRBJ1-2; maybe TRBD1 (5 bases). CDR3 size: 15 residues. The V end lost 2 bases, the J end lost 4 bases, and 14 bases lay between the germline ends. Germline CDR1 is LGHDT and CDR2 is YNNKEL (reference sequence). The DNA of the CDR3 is TGTGCCAGCAGCCAACTGCCAGGGAGGAGCTATGGCTACACCTTC. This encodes CASSQLPGRSYGYTF.